A single sample gave rise to the 18 T cell receptor beta chains below, sequenced in a study of shared clonotypes between healthy human individuals. Naive CD8 cells lacked CD45RO, underwent positive selection for CCR7 and left out terminally differentiated effector memory CD45RA+ cells. TCRdb's table, derived via immunoSEQ multiplex PCR, lists solely in-frame clones and lacks some. The sample lists about 650,000 clones; roughly 96% were seen once. The specimen sequenced was naive CD8+ T cells sorted from blood. These receptors originate from a woman aged 25 to 39 in good health.

This chain joins TRBV11-3 and TRBJ2-1; TRBD2 agrees at 7 bases. With 0 bases clipped from V and 8 bases from J, the junction kept 16 bases outside the gene matches. The CDR3 runs to 18 residues. Looked up from germline, CDR1 is SGHNT and CDR2 is YENEEA. The DNA of the CDR3 is TGTGCCAGCAGCTTAGATCCCTCGGCCGGCGGGAGCCCATATGAGCAGTTCTTC. Its translation: CASSLDPSAGGSPYEQFF.

The rearrangement joins TRBV6-4 to TRBJ2-1; D gene ambiguous. The CDR3 covers 11 residues. In germline, CDR1 is MRHNA, CDR2 SNTAGT. V was cut by 3 bases and J by 11 bases, with 8 bases left in between. In nucleotides, the CDR3 is TGTGCCAGCAGTGAACTTAACCAGCAGTTCTTC. This sequence encodes CASSELNQQFF.

Notes on this clone: Compared with germline, one end of the junction differs, possibly owing to a read error. This chain uses TRBV7-6 with TRBJ2-7; D not resolved. Germline V gene sequence: CDR1 SGHVS, CDR2 FNYEAQ. The CDR3 has 11 amino acids. The CDR3: CASSTSSEQYF. The CDR3 nucleotides read TGTGCCAGCAGTACCTCCTCCGAGCAGTACTTC.

V usage is TRBV9 and J usage is TRBJ1-1; D ambiguous. The CDR3 is 16 residues long. V lost 4 bases and J 2 bases, leaving 18 bases between the germline ends. CDR1 is SGDLS and CDR2 is YYNGEE in the germline V gene. The CDR3 reads CASSNTPESSNTEAFF. The CDR3 coding sequence is TGTGCCAGCAGCAATACCCCAGAGTCGAGCAACACTGAAGCTTTCTTT.

The genes are TRBV6-6 and TRBJ1-2; the match to TRBD1 covers 9 bases. The V gene's germline CDR1 is MNHNY and CDR2 SVGAGI (reference sequence). Unmatched junction bases numbered 2, after V lost 5 bases and J lost 1 base. This CDR3 spans 14 amino acids. CDR3 in amino acids: CASSEGQGNYGYTF. The CDR3 DNA reads as TGTGCCAGCAGTGAGGGACAGGGTAACTATGGCTACACCTTC.

The chain couples TRBV27 to TRBJ1-5; D is unresolved. V lost 2 bases and J lost 1, with 9 bases in between. The CDR3 spans 15 residues. Germline V lookup: CDR1 MNHEY, CDR2 SMNVEV (reference sequence). CDR3 sequence: CASSLMGRSNQPQHF. For the CDR3, the DNA is TGTGCCAGCAGTTTAATGGGGAGGAGCAATCAGCCCCAGCATTTT.

The gene calls are TRBV9 and TRBJ2-1; 7 nucleotides line up with TRBD2. The junction had 5 bases not matched to a gene; V was cut back by 0 bases and J by 2 bases. From germline, CDR1 is SGDLS and CDR2 YYNGEE. The CDR3 consists of 16 residues. Here the CDR3 DNA reads TGTGCCAGCAGCGTAGAGGCGGGGGTCGCCTACAATGAGCAGTTCTTC. Its translation is CASSVEAGVAYNEQFF.

The genes are TRBV4-1 and TRBJ2-3, with TRBD2 matching 8 bases. The germline V gene encodes CDR1 MGHRA and CDR2 YSYEKL. The V gene end was trimmed by 0 bases and the J gene end by 2 bases; junction bases not matched to a gene: 4. The CDR3 consists of 16 residues. CDR3 amino acids: CASSQEGGGNTDTQYF. In nucleotides, the CDR3 is TGCGCCAGCAGCCAAGAAGGCGGGGGGAACACAGATACGCAGTATTTT.

The rearrangement joins TRBV6-1 to TRBJ1-2; tentative D call: TRBD1 (5 bases). The germline V gene has CDR1 MNHNS and CDR2 SASEGT. The V and J ends lost 1 base and 2 bases respectively, with 17 bases between them. The CDR3 runs to 17 residues. The chain's CDR3 is CASSEEGPSVVNYGYTF. The DNA of the CDR3 is TGTGCCAGCAGTGAAGAGGGGCCCTCGGTCGTAAACTATGGCTACACCTTC.

This chain's CDR3 is CASSLAGTSYEQYF. In nucleotides, the CDR3 is TGCGCCAGCAGCTTGGCCGGGACTAGCTACGAGCAGTACTTC. V and J are TRBV5-1 and TRBJ2-7, with TRBD2 identical over 8 bases. V gave up 0 bases and J gave up 3 bases; unmatched junction bases: 2. CDR1 SGHRS and CDR2 YFSETQ come from the germline V gene. This CDR3 has 14 residues.

The chain links TRBV7-6 to TRBJ2-1; the D gene could be TRBD1 or TRBD2 (5 bases each). The CDR3 spans 16 residues. The V gene lost 1 base and the J gene lost 8 bases, with 18 bases spanning the gap. Germline CDR1 is SGHVS and CDR2 is FNYEAQ. The CDR3 DNA sequence: TGTGCCAGCAGCTTAGAAGGTGGGGGACGGTGGGATGAGCAGTTCTTC. It specifies CASSLEGGGRWDEQFF.

This chain joins TRBV19 and TRBJ2-5, with D perhaps matching TRBD1 (6 bases). This CDR3 spans 15 amino acids. Germline V gene sequence: CDR1 LNHDA, CDR2 SQIVND (reference sequence). With 3 bases removed from V and 5 bases from J, the gap between germline ends came to 16 bases. As DNA, the CDR3 is TGTGCCAGTAGTATGATGGCAGGGGCGTCTGAGACCCAGTACTTC. Amino acids: CASSMMAGASETQYF.

V usage is TRBV5-4 and J usage is TRBJ2-7; 7 bases align to TRBD2. Trimming at V came to 1 base and at J to 0 bases, leaving 4 bases not matched to a gene. This CDR3 has 15 amino acids. Germline CDR1 reads SGHNT; CDR2 reads YYREEE (reference sequence). This chain's CDR3 is CASSLRTSASYEQYF. In DNA form, the CDR3 reads TGTGCCAGCAGCTTGAGGACTAGTGCCTCCTACGAGCAGTACTTC.

The chain joins TRBV7-7 to TRBJ1-1, with D unresolved. V dropped 2 bases and J dropped 2 bases, with 6 bases sitting between them. Looked up from germline, CDR1 is SSHAT and CDR2 is FNYEAQ (reference sequence). The CDR3 covers 13 residues. The CDR3 nucleotides are TGTGCCAGCAGCTTACAGGTTAACACTGAAGCTTTCTTT. Translated: CASSLQVNTEAFF. The variable domain in full, with the rest retrieved from reference TRBV7-7 and TRBJ1-1, is GAGVSQSPRYKVTKRGQDVTLRCDPISSHATLYWYQQALGQGPEFLTYFNYEAQPDKSGLPSDRFSAERPEGSISTLTIQRTEQRDSAMYRCASSLQVNTEAFFGQGTRLTVV.

The CDR3, as DNA: TGTGCCAGCAGTAGATCGACTAGCGGTTGGGAGACCCAGTACTTC. Its translation is CASSRSTSGWETQYF. The chain is built from TRBV27 and TRBJ2-5, with TRBD2 matching over 9 bases. Germline-derived CDR1 and CDR2 are MNHEY and SMNVEV (reference sequence). J was trimmed by 5 bases and V by 5 bases; bases with no gene match: 9. The CDR3 totals 15 residues.

This sequence joins TRBV4-1 and TRBJ2-2, with D perhaps being TRBD1 or TRBD2 (5 bases each). This CDR3 has 16 amino acids. The V gene's germline CDR1 is MGHRA and CDR2 YSYEKL. Trimming removed 0 bases from V and 1 base from J, with 9 bases in between. Here the CDR3 DNA reads TGCGCCAGCAGCCAAGACCCGGGACGGAACACCGGGGAGCTGTTTTTT. Translating gives CASSQDPGRNTGELFF.

This clone was recorded once. The chain combines TRBV5-4 with TRBJ1-2; 8 positions agree with TRBD1. The CDR3 covers 16 residues. V was pared by 4 bases and J by 1 base, with 9 bases of the junction left unmatched. The germline gives CDR1 SGHNT, CDR2 YYREEE (reference sequence). The CDR3 sequence is CASSVPGTGFNYGYTF. As DNA, the CDR3 is TGTGCCAGCAGCGTTCCCGGGACAGGATTTAACTATGGCTACACCTTC.

This rearrangement joins TRBV28 to TRBJ2-7; the D gene is possibly TRBD1 (8 bases). Deletions cut 5 bases from V and 4 bases from J, with 21 bases between. The CDR3 runs to 16 residues. Germline V gene sequence: CDR1 MDHEN, CDR2 SYDVKM. The CDR3 DNA sequence: TGTGCCAGCAGTCCCCAGGGGGCTGGACTAGGGTACGAGCAGTACTTC. Translating gives CASSPQGAGLGYEQYF.